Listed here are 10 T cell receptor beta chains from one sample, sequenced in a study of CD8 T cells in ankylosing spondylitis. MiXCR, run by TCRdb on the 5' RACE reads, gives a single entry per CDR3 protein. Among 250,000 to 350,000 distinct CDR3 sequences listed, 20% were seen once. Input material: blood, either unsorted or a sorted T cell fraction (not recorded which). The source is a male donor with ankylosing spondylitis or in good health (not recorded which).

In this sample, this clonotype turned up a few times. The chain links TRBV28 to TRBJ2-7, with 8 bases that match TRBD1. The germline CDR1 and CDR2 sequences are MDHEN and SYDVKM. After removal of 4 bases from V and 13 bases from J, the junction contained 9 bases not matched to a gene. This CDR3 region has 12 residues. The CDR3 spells CASSSGQGRHYV. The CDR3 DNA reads TGTGCCAGCAGTTCTGGACAGGGAAGACATTACGTC.

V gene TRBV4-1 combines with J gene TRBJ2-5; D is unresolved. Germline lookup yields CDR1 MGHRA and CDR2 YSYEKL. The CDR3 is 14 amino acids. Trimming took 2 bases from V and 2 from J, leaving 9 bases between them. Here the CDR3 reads CASSQPGRQETQYF. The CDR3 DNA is TGCGCCAGCAGCCAACCCGGCAGACAAGAGACCCAGTACTTC.

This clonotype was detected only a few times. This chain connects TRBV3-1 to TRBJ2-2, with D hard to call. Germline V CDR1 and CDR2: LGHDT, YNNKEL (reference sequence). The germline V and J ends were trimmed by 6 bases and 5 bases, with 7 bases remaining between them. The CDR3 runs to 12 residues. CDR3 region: CASRRPTGELFF. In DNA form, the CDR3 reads TGTGCCAGCAGGAGGCCTACCGGGGAGCTGTTTTTT.

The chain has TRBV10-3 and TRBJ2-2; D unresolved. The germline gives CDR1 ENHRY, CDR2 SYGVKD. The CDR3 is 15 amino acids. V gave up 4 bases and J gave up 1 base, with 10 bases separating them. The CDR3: CAISGRQLNTGELFF. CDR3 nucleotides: TGTGCCATCAGTGGAAGGCAACTGAACACCGGGGAGCTGTTTTTT.

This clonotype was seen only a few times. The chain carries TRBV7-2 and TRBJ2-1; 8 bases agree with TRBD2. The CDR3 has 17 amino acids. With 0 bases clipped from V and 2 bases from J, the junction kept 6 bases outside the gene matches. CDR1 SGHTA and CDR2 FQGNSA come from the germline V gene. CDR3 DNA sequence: TGTGCCAGCAGCTTAGCCCTGACAGCGGGAGCCTACAATGAGCAGTTCTTC. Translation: CASSLALTAGAYNEQFF. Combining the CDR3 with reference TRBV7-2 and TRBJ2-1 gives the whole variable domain GAGVSQSPSNKVTEKGKDVELRCDPISGHTALYWYRQSLGQGLEFLIYFQGNSAPDKSGLPSDRFSAERTGGSVSTLTIQRTQQEDSAVYLCASSLALTAGAYNEQFFGPGTRLTVL.

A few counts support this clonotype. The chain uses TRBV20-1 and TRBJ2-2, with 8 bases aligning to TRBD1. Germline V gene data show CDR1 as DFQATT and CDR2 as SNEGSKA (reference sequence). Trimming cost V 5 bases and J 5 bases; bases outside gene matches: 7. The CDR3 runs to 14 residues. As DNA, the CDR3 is TGCAGTGCTCCCACCGGACAGGGTACCGGGGAGCTGTTTTTT. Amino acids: CSAPTGQGTGELFF.

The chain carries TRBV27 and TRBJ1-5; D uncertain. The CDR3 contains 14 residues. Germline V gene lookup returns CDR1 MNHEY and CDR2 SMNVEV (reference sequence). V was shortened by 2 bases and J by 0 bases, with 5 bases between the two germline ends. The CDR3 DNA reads TGTGCCAGCAGTTTAGCAAATAGCAATCAGCCCCAGCATTTT. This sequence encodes CASSLANSNQPQHF.

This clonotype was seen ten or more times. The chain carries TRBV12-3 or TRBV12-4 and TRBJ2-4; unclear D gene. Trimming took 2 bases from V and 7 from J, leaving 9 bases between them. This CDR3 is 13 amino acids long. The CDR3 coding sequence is TGTGCCAGCAGTTTACCTCAGAGGAACATTCAGTACTTC. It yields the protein CASSLPQRNIQYF.

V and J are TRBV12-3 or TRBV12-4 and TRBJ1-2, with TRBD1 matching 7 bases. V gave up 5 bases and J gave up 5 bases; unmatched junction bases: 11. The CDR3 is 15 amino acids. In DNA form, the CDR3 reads TGTGCCAGCAGTCCTCGACAGGGCCTTCTTTATGGCTACACCTTC. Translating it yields CASSPRQGLLYGYTF.

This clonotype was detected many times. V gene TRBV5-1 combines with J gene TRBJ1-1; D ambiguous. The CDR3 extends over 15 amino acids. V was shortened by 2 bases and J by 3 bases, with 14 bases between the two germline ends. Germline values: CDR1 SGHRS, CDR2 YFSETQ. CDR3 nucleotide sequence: TGCGCCAGCAGCTTACCTAATCGGGTTCACACTGAAGCTTTCTTT. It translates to CASSLPNRVHTEAFF. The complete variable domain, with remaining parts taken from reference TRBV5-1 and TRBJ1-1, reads KAGVTQTPRYLIKTRGQQVTLSCSPISGHRSVSWYQQTPGQGLQFLFEYFSETQRNKGNFPGRFSGRQFSNSRSEMNVSTLELGDSALYLCASSLPNRVHTEAFFGQGTRLTVV.